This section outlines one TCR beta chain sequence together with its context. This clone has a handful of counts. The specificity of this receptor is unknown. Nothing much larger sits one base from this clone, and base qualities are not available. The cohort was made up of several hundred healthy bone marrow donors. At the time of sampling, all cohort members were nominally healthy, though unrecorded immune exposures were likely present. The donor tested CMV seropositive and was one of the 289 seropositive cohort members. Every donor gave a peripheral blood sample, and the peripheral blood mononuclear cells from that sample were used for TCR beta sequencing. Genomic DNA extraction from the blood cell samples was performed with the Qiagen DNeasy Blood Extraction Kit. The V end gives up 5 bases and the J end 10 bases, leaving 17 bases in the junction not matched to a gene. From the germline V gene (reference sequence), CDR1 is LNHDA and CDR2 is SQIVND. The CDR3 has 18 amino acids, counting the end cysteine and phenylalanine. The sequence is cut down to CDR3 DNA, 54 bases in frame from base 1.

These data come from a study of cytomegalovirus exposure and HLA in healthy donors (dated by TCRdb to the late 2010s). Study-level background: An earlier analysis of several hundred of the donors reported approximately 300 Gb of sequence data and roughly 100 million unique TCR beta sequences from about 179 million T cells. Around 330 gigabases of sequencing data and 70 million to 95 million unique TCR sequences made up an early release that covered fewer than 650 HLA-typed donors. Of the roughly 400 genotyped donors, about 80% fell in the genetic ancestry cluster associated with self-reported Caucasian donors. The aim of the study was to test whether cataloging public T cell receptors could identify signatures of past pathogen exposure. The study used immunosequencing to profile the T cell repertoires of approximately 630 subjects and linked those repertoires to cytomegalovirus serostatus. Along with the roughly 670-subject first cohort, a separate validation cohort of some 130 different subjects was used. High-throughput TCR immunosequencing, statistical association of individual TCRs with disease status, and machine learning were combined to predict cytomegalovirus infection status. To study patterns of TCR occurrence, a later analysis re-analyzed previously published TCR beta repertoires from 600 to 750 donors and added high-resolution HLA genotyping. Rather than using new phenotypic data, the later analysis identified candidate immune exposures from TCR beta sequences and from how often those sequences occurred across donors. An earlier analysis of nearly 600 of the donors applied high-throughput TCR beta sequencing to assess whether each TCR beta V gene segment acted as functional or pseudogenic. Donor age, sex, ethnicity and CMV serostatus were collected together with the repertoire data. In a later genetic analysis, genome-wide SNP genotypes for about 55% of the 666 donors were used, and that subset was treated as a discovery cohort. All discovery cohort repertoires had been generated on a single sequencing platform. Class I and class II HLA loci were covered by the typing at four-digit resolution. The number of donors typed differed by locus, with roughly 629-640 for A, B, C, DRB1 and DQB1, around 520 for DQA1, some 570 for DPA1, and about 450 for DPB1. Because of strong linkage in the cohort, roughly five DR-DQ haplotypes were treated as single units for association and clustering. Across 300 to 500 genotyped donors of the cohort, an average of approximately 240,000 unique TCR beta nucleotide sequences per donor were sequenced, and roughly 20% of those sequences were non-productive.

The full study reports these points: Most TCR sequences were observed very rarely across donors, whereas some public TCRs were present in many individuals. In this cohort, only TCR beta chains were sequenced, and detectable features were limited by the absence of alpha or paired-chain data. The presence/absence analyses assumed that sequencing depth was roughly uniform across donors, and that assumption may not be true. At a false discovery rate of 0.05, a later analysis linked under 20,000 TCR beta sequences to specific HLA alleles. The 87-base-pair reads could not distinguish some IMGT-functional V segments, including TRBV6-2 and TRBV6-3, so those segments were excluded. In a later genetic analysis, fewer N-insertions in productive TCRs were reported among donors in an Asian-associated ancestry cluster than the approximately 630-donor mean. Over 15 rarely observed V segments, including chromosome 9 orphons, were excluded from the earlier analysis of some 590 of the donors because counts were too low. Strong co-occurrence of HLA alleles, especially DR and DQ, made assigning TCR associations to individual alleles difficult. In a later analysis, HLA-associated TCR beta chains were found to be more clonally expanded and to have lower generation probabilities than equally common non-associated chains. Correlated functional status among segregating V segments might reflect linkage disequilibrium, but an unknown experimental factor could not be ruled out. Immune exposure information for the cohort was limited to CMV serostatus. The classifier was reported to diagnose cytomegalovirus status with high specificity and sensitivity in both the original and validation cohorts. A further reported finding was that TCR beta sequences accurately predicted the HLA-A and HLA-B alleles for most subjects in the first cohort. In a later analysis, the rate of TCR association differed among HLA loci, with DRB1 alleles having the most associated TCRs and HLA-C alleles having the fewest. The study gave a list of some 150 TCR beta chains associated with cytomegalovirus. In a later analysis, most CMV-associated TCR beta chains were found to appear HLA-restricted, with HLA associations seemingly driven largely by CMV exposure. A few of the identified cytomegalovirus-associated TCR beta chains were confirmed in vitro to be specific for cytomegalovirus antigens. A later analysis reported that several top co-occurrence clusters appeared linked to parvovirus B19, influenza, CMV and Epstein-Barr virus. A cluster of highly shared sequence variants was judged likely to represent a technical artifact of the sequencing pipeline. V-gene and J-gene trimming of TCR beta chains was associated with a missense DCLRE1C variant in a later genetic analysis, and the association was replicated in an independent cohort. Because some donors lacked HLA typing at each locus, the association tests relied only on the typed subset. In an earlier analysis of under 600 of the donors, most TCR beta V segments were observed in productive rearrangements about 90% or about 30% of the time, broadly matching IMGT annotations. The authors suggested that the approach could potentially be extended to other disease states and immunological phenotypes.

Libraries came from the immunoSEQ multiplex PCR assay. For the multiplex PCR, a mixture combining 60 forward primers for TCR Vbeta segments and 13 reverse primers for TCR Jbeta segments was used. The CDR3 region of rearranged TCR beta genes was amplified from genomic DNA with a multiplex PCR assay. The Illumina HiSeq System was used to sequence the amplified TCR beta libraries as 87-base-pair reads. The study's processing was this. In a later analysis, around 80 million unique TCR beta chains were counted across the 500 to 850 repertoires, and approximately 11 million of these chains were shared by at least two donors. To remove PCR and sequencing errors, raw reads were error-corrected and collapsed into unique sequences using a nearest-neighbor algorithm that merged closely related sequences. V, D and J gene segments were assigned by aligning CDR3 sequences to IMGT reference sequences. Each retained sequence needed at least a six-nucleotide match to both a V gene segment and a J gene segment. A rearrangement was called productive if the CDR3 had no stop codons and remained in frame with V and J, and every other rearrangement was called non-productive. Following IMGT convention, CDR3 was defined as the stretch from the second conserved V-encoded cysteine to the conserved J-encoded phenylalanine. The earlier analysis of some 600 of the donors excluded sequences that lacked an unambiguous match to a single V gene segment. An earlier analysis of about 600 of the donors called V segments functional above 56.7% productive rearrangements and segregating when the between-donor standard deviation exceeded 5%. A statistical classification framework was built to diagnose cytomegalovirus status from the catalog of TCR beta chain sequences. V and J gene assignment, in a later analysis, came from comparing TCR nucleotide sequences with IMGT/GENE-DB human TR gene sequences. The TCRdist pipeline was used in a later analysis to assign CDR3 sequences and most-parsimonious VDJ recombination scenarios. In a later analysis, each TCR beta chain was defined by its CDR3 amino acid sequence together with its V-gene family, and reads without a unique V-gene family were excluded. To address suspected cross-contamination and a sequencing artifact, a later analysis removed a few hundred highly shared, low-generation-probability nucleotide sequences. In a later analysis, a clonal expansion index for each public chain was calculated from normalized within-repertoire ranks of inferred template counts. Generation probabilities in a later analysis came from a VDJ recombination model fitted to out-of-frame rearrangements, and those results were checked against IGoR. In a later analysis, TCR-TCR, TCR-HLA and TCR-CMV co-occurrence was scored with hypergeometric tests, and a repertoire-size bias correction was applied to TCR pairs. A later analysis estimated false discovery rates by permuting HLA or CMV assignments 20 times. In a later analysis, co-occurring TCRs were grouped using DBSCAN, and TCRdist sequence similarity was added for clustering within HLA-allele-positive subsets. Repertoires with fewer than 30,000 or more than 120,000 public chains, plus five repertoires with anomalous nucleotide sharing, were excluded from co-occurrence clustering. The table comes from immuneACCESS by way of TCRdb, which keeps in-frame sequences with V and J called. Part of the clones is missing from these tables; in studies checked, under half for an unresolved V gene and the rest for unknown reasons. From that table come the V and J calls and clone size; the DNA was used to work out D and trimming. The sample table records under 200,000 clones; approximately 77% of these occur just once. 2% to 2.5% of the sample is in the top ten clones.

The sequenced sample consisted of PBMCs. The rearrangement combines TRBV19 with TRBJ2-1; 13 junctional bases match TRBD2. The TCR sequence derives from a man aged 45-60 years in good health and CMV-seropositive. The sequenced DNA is TGTGCCAGTAGTTACCTCTCAGGACTAGCGGGGGCCCCGGGGGAGCAGTTCTTC. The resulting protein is CASSYLSGLAGAPGEQFF. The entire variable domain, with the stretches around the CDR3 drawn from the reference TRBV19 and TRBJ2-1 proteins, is DGGITQSPKYLFRKEGQNVTLSCEQNLNHDAMYWYRQDPGQGLRLIYYSQIVNDFQKGDIAEGYSVSREKKESFPLTVTSAQKNPTAFYLCASSYLSGLAGAPGEQFFGPGTRLTVL.